This TCR beta chain was retrieved from a study of blood T cells in healthy people across ages. Regarding the study as a whole: Higher diversity, along with more naive CD4+ cells, distinguished long-lived donors from aged donors.

This clonotype showed up just a few times. The target antigen is unknown. Using a J-beta primer mix together with a sample-barcoded 5' primer, a second PCR was run for 7 to 11 cycles. The study obtained at least 2.5 million CDR3-containing paired-end reads from every sample. TCRdb re-analysed the 5' RACE reads in MiXCR, keeping a single row per CDR3 protein. The sample consists of some 760,000 distinct CDR3 sequences, roughly 25% of them appearing once. V was clipped by 1 base and J by 2 bases; unmatched bases: 4. Germline V gene lookup returns CDR1 SGHRS and CDR2 YFSETQ. The CDR3 is made up of 15 amino acids. Separately, the same data were catalogued under a study of T cells of mothers and their children. As that study records: Overlap in related mother-child pairs always slightly exceeded unrelated pairs, never significantly.

Material: blood. The V gene is TRBV5-1, the J gene TRBJ2-5; 8 bases are a match to TRBD2. This receptor was identified in a boy between 10 and 17 years old in good health. In DNA form, the CDR3 reads TGCGCCAGCAGCTTGCCAGCGGGGGCTCAAGAGACCCAGTACTTC. Translated: CASSLPAGAQETQYF.